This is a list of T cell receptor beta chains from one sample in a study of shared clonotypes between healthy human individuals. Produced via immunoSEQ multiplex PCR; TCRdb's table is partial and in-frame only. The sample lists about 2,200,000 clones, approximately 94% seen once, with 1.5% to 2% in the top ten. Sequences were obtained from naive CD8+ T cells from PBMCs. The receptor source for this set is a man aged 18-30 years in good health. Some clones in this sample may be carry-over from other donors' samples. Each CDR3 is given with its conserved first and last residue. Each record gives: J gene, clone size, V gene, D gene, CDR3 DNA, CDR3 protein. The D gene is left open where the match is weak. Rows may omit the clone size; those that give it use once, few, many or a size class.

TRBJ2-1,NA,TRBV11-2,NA,TGTGCCAGCAGCTTAGATTACGGGTCCTACAATGAGCAGTTCTTC,CASSLDYGSYNEQFF
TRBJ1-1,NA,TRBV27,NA,TGTGCCAGCAGTTCAGGGCTCTGGAACACTGAAGCTTTCTTT,CASSSGLWNTEAFF
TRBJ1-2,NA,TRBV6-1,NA,TGTGCCACCTTGGTAGGGGATAACGACTACACCTTC,CATLVGDNDYTF
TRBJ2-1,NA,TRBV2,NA,TGTGCCAGCACCCTATGGGTAATCGAGCGATCCAATGAGCAGTTCTTC,CASTLWVIERSNEQFF
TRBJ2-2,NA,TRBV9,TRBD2,TGTGCCAGCAGCGTGGGACTAGCGTCGACCGGGGAGCTGTTTTTT,CASSVGLASTGELFF
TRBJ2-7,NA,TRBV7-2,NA,TGTGCCAGCAGTCTTTTAGGACAGACTCTATACGAGCAGTACTTC,CASSLLGQTLYEQYF
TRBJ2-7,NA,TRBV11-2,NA,TGTGCCAGCAGCTTAGATTCGTCCCAACTGGCCATCTACGAGCAGTACTTC,CASSLDSSQLAIYEQYF
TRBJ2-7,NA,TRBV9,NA,TGTGCCAGCAGCGTAGCTAATGACTCCTCCTACGAGCAGTACTTC,CASSVANDSSYEQYF
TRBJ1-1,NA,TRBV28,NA,TGTGCCAGCAGTTTATCCCGAATCGACACTGAAGCTTTCTTT,CASSLSRIDTEAFF
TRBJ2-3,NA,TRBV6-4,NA,TGTGCCAGCAGTGACTCAGGAGATACGCAGTATTTT,CASSDSGDTQYF
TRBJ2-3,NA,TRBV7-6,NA,TGTGCCAGCAGCTTAGAAGGGAGCCTGTTGGGTACGCAGTATTTT,CASSLEGSLLGTQYF
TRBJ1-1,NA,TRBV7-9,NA,TGTGCCAGCAGCTCGACCTTGGACACCGGCGTTGAAGCTTTCTTT,CASSSTLDTGVEAFF
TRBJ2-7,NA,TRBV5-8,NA,TGTGCCAGCAGCTTCCTCTACGAGCAGTACTTC,CASSFLYEQYF
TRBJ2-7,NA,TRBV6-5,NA,TGTGCCACCCGTTTTTCTGACGAGCAGTACTTC,CATRFSDEQYF
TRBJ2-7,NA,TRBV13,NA,TGTGCCAGCAGCTCGGGACTTCGTGGGTACGAGCAGTACTTC,CASSSGLRGYEQYF
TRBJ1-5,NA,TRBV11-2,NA,TGTGCCAGCAGCTTAGGTGCCGGAGCCAATCAGCCCCAGCATTTT,CASSLGAGANQPQHF
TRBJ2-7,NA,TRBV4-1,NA,TGCGCCAGCAGCCCTCGCCTAGAGATCGAGCAGTACTTC,CASSPRLEIEQYF
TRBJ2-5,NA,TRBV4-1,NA,TGCGCCAGCAGCCAAGATCCCCGGATTGGGGGGGAGACCCAGTACTTC,CASSQDPRIGGETQYF
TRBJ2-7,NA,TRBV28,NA,TGTGCCAGCAGTCCTCCGGGACTCGCCTACGAGCAGTACTTC,CASSPPGLAYEQYF
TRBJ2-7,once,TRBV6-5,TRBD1,TGTGCCAGCAGTTGGAACAGGGGCGACGAGCAGTACTTC,CASSWNRGDEQYF
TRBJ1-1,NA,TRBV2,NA,TGTGCCAGCAGTGAAGCCCTCCGGTACACTGAAGCTTTCTTT,CASSEALRYTEAFF
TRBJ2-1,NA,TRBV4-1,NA,TGCGCCAGCAGCCAAGGTTGGGGGTATGAGCAGTTCTTC,CASSQGWGYEQFF
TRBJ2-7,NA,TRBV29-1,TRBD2,TGCAGCGTCCGTAGCGGGAGCTCCTACGAGCAGTACTTC,CSVRSGSSYEQYF
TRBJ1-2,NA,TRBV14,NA,TGTGCCAGCAGCCAAGATCGTACGGGGACCGGCTACACCTTC,CASSQDRTGTGYTF
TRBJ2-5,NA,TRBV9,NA,TGTGCCAGCAGCCGCCGGGATTCAAGGGCTCAAGAGACCCAGTACTTC,CASSRRDSRAQETQYF
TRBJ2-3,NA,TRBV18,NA,TGTGCCAGCTCACTCAGGGACCGCTTAGCAGATACGCAGTATTTT,CASSLRDRLADTQYF
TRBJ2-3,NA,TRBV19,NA,TGTGCCAGTAGTGCCCGGGTTGCAGATACGCAGTATTTT,CASSARVADTQYF
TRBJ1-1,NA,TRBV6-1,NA,TGTGCCAGCAGTGAATTTCGTTCGAACACTGAAGCTTTCTTT,CASSEFRSNTEAFF
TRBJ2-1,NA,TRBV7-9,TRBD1,TGTGCCAGCAGCTTAGGGCAGGGGGCACATTTAGGGAATGAGCAGTTCTTC,CASSLGQGAHLGNEQFF
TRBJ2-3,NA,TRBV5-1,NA,TGCGCCAGCAGCTTCTTTCCCCAGGCCACAGATACGCAGTATTTT,CASSFFPQATDTQYF
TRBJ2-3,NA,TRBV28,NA,TGTGCCAGCAGAGGGGGTTGGGGCACAGATACGCAGTATTTT,CASRGGWGTDTQYF
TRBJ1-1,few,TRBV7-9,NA,TGTGCCAGCAGTTGGACGGCGGGCCAGGGTGAAGCTTTCTTT,CASSWTAGQGEAFF